These 13 T cell receptor beta chains were all obtained from the same sample, sequenced in a study of the immune and genomic landscape of osteosarcoma. The repertoire was sequenced with immunoSEQ multiplex PCR; TCRdb's copy has only in-frame clones and lacks some. The sample records hundreds of clones, approximately 80% being singletons. Source material: primary tumor tissue from the femur. These receptor sequences come from a man aged 25 to 40 with osteosarcoma.

The chain combines TRBV5-8 with TRBJ1-5, with a tentative D call TRBD1 (5 bases). V lost 8 bases and J 0 bases, leaving 15 bases between the germline ends. The CDR3 contains 15 residues. CDR1 SGHTS and CDR2 YDEGEE come from the germline V gene. The CDR3 bases are TGTGCCAGTGCTGTTCAGGGATATAGCAATCAGCCCCAGCATTTT. Its protein product is CASAVQGYSNQPQHF.

J is TRBJ1-4 and V is TRBV7-9; 9 nucleotides line up with TRBD1. The CDR3 has 17 amino acids. Per germline, CDR1 SEHNR and CDR2 FQNEAQ (reference sequence). The ends lost 5 bases at V and 7 bases at J; junction bases unmatched: 14. CDR3 in DNA: TGTGCCAGCAGCCCGCCTCTCCCGGGACAGGGTGGTGAAAAACTGTTTTTT. It encodes CASSPPLPGQGGEKLFF.

V is TRBV19 and J is TRBJ2-7; 9 nucleotides line up with TRBD1. CDR3 size: 14 residues. After removal of 3 bases from V and 2 bases from J, the junction contained 2 bases not matched to a gene. CDR1 and CDR2 (germline): LNHDA, SQIVND (reference sequence). The CDR3 DNA is TGTGCCAGTAGTATGACAGGGGGGGCCTACGAGCAGTACTTC. It encodes CASSMTGGAYEQYF.

V usage is TRBV2 and J usage is TRBJ2-3; 7 nucleotides line up with TRBD2. This CDR3 is 16 amino acids long. CDR1 is SNHLY, CDR2 FYNNEI, per germline. V lost 3 bases, J lost 6 bases, and 12 bases stayed unmatched. The CDR3 spells CASSDETGGVLDTQYF. The CDR3 DNA is TGTGCCAGCAGTGACGAGACGGGGGGTGTTTTGGATACGCAGTATTTT.

The table lists this clone with a few counts. The CDR3 spells CASSPGAFGNTIYF. The CDR3 DNA reads as TGTGCCAGCTCACCAGGGGCCTTTGGAAACACCATATATTTT. V is TRBV18 and J is TRBJ1-3; D is perhaps TRBD1 (5 bases). The CDR3 has 14 amino acids. Trimming pared 2 bases from V and 3 bases from J, leaving 8 bases between. The germline gives CDR1 KGHSH, CDR2 LQKENI.

The gene calls are TRBV6-5 and TRBJ2-5; D uncertain. The CDR3 loop spans 13 amino acids. From germline, CDR1 is MNHEY and CDR2 SVGAGI. Deletions cut 4 bases from V and 5 bases from J, with 11 bases between. The CDR3 DNA is TGTGCCAGCAGTTCTTTAGGGCAGGAGACCCAGTACTTC. Translated, it gives CASSSLGQETQYF.

V and J are TRBV2 and TRBJ2-2; D unclear. The CDR3 consists of 14 residues. Deletions cut 11 bases from V and 2 bases from J, with 15 bases between. CDR1 SNHLY and CDR2 FYNNEI come from the germline V gene. The CDR3 protein is CAGKGQPNTGELFF. As DNA, the CDR3 is TGTGCCGGCAAGGGTCAGCCCAACACCGGGGAGCTGTTTTTT.

The chain recombines TRBV19 with TRBJ2-6; 11 bases are a match to TRBD1. V lost 7 bases and J lost 1; bases outside the gene matches: 12. CDR1 is LNHDA and CDR2 is SQIVND in the germline V gene (reference sequence). This CDR3 comprises 19 residues. This chain's CDR3 is CASTRIPGQGGSGANVLTF. In nucleotides, the CDR3 is TGTGCCAGTACGAGGATCCCGGGACAGGGGGGATCTGGGGCCAACGTCCTGACTTTC.

V and J are TRBV9 and TRBJ1-6; D unresolved. Trimming took 0 bases from V and 10 from J, leaving 5 bases between them. Germline V gene sequence: CDR1 SGDLS, CDR2 YYNGEE. The CDR3 contains 12 residues. CDR3 sequence reads: CASSVGSSPLHF. CDR3 DNA sequence: TGTGCCAGCAGCGTAGGGAGCTCACCCCTCCACTTT. The whole variable domain, remainder taken from reference TRBV9 and TRBJ1-6, is DSGVTQTPKHLITATGQRVTLRCSPRSGDLSVYWYQQSLDQGLQFLIQYYNGEERAKGNILERFSAQQFPDLHSELNLSSLELGDSALYFCASSVGSSPLHFGNGTRLTVT.

CDR3 loop: CASSLMSGGAKVQYF. DNA of the CDR3: TGTGCCAGCAGCTTAATGTCGGGGGGGGCGAAGGTCCAGTACTTC. The rearrangement uses TRBV11-3 and TRBJ2-5; the match to TRBD2 covers 8 bases. The V segment lost 2 bases and the J segment 10 bases; nucleotides outside the gene matches: 12. This CDR3 region has 15 residues. Germline V gives CDR1 SGHNT, CDR2 YENEEA.

This chain connects TRBV7-2 to TRBJ2-1; D not resolved. The CDR3 is made up of 15 amino acids. Trimming removed 1 base from V and 0 bases from J, with 7 bases in between. CDR1 is SGHTA, CDR2 FQGNSA, per germline. DNA of the CDR3: TGTGCCAGCAGCTTAGGGGCCAGCTCCTACAATGAGCAGTTCTTC. This gives the protein CASSLGASSYNEQFF.

The chain recombines TRBV6-5 with TRBJ2-1; 9 positions agree with TRBD2. Germline CDR1 and CDR2: MNHEY and SVGAGI. J was trimmed by 7 bases and V by 0 bases; bases with no gene match: 7. This CDR3 spans 16 amino acids. CDR3 sequence reads: CASSYSGGGGQNEQFF. CDR3 DNA sequence: TGTGCCAGCAGTTACTCGGGCGGGGGGGGCCAGAATGAGCAGTTCTTC.

V usage is TRBV5-1 and J usage is TRBJ2-7, with D unresolved. Germline assignment: CDR1 SGHRS and CDR2 YFSETQ. Deletions cut 3 bases from V and 0 bases from J, with 13 bases between. This CDR3 has 15 residues. The chain's CDR3 is CASSSPFCLSYEQYF. The CDR3 DNA reads TGCGCCAGCAGCTCCCCGTTCTGTCTCTCCTACGAGCAGTACTTC.